This TCR beta chain was sequenced in a study of T cell responses to AZD1222 COVID-19 vaccine. Here immunoSEQ multiplex PCR was the method, and the copy in TCRdb shows in-frame clones only, minus some. Of 130,000 to 150,000 clones in the sample, just over 90% were seen once. The CDR3 loop spans 13 amino acids. The germline V gene encodes CDR1 SGHDN and CDR2 FVKESK. V was shortened by 4 bases and J by 4 bases, with 8 bases between the two germline ends. The specimen was peripheral blood, collected on day 0 of AZD1222 vaccination. The TCR was taken from an adult in good health. This chain links TRBV14 with TRBJ2-1; D is undetermined. DNA of the CDR3: TGTGCCAGCAGCCCACCACGTTACAATGAGCAGTTCTTC. As protein: CASSPPRYNEQFF.